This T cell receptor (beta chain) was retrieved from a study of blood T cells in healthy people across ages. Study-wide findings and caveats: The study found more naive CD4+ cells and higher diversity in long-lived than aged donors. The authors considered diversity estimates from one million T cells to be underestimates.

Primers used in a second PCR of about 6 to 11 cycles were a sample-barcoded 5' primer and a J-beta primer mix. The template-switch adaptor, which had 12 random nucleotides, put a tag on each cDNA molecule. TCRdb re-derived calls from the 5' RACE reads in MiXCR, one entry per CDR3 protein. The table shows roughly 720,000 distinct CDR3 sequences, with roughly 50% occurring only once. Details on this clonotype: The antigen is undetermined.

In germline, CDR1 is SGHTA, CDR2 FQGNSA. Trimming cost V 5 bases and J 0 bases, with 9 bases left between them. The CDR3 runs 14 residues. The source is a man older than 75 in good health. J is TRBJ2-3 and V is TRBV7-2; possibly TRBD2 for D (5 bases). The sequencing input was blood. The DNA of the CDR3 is TGTGCCAGCAGCCCCTGGACTAGCACAGATACGCAGTATTTT. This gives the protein CASSPWTSTDTQYF.